The sequence of this T cell receptor (beta chain) was determined in a study of blood T cell repertoires in COVID-19 (dated by TCRdb to 2018 to 2020). Looking at the study overall: Collaborator samples came from the United States, Italy and Spain and covered acute and convalescent phases of COVID-19. Samples came from the ongoing ImmuneRACE study (first 160 participants) plus 1,254 subjects from 6 global collaborators. The repertoires were released in a freely available public database intended as a resource for research on the immune response to SARS-CoV-2. Nearly every sample came with metadata listing a de-identified subject ID, COVID-19 status, age in years and sex. Where available, HLA class I and class II types were obtained from metadata supplied by the sample provider rather than from assay-based typing. The prospective study material was composed of cDNA or gDNA derived from T cells, B-cell-depleted T cells, or PBMCs. The dataset comprised deeply sampled blood TCRbeta repertoires from subjects exposed to, actively infected with, or recovered from COVID-19.

In Seattle, one collaborating source enrolled patients while the infection was active and tracked those patients longitudinally over the course of disease. The collaborating institutions used their own protocols to collect whole blood in K2EDTA tubes. Collaborator samples were shipped for TCRbeta analysis as frozen whole blood, isolated PBMCs, or DNA extracted from either sample type. In the case of this clone: The target of this receptor is not known. The record has no base qualities; no much larger clone is one base away.

TCRbeta CDR3 regions were amplified from genomic DNA using the immunoSEQ Assay, a bias-controlled multiplex PCR. The authors processed their data as follows. The number of nucleated cells in each sample was estimated by amplification of reference gene primers within the assay. Sequence reads were collapsed and filtered to measure the absolute abundance of every unique TCRbeta CDR3 rearrangement. For each sample, productive Simpson clonality was calculated as the square root of Simpson's diversity index over productive rearrangements. TCRdb stores this immuneACCESS table with in-frame sequences only. Part of the clones is absent; in the studies checked, under half of the shortfall reflects unresolved V genes, and no reason is known for the rest. D and trimming come from the DNA, and the V and J calls and clone size come from that table. The sample has roughly 120,000 clones on record, 75% to 90% of them singletons. Approximately 3% of the sample is held by the ten biggest clonotypes.

The CDR3 goes from the cysteine to the phenylalanine over 16 residues. Of the read, only the CDR3 DNA is kept; its 48 bases are in frame from base 1. CDR1 LNHDA and CDR2 SQIVND are derived from the germline V gene (reference sequence). Compared with germline, V lacks 5 bases and J lacks 2 bases; bases without a gene match: 9. Here is what the overall study found, with its caveats: How much clinical and demographic metadata was included differed by source and by participant, and the metadata was provided uncurated.

The source is a woman older than 75 with COVID-19, enrolled during active disease. Recombination joined TRBV19 with TRBJ1-2; the central 9 bases match TRBD1. Sequencing was performed on peripheral blood. The CDR3 region reads CASSSAGTGLNYGYTF. The DNA is as follows: TGTGCCAGTAGTTCCGCCGGGACAGGGCTAAACTATGGCTACACCTTC.